The next 29 T cell receptor beta chains were all read from a single sample in a study of OX40 agonist ivuxolimab in advanced cancers. Data came from immunoSEQ multiplex PCR; TCRdb stores just in-frame clones and leaves some out. Seen here are some 51,000 clones, about 80% observed once, and the top ten hold approximately 2%. Sample: CD4+ or CD8+ T cells sorted from blood, taken in a trial of the OX40 agonist ivuxolimab. Every receptor here comes from an adult with an advanced solid tumor such as melanoma, head and neck, liver or kidney cancer.

This clone was detected only a few times. V gene TRBV15 combines with J gene TRBJ2-3, with 9 bases fitting TRBD1. The CDR3 is 15 amino acids. With 5 bases clipped from V and 3 bases from J, the junction kept 6 bases outside the gene matches. Germline lookup yields CDR1 LNHNV and CDR2 YYDKDF (reference sequence). The CDR3 here is CATSARQGGTDTQYF. DNA of the CDR3: TGTGCCACCAGCGCCCGACAGGGGGGAACAGATACGCAGTATTTT.

The chain uses TRBV10-2 and TRBJ2-5; TRBD1 or TRBD2 may be the D gene (5 bases each). Trimming removed 6 bases from V and 9 bases from J, with 23 bases in between. Germline V lookup: CDR1 WSHSY, CDR2 SAAADI. The CDR3 loop spans 15 amino acids. The CDR3, as DNA: TGCGCCAGCAGCCTGACTGGTCCTGGGGGTTCGGCCCAGTACTTC. It yields the protein CASSLTGPGGSAQYF.

The rearrangement joins TRBV5-1 to TRBJ2-3, with 9 bases that match TRBD1. Germline lookup yields CDR1 SGHRS and CDR2 YFSETQ. V lost 4 bases, J lost 2 bases, and 5 bases stayed unmatched. The CDR3 is made up of 15 amino acids. The CDR3 loop reads CASSAGQGYTDTQYF. The CDR3 nucleotides read TGCGCCAGCAGCGCTGGACAGGGGTACACAGATACGCAGTATTTT.

V is TRBV5-4 and J is TRBJ2-1; 12 nucleotides match TRBD1. Unmatched junction bases numbered 9, after V lost 4 bases and J lost 7 bases. The CDR3 spans 16 residues. CDR1 SGHNT and CDR2 YYREEE come from the germline V gene (reference sequence). The CDR3 sequence is CASSTGPGQGANEQFF. The DNA of the CDR3 is TGTGCCAGCAGCACCGGTCCGGGACAGGGGGCAAATGAGCAGTTCTTC.

There are a few counts of this clone. The chain recombines TRBV6-1 with TRBJ2-1; D is undetermined. This CDR3 comprises 15 residues. CDR1 MNHNS and CDR2 SASEGT come from the germline V gene. V lost 6 bases to trimming and J lost 0 bases, with 12 bases between them. This CDR3 reads CASRAVGVSYNEQFF. DNA for the CDR3: TGTGCCAGCAGGGCTGTGGGCGTCTCCTACAATGAGCAGTTCTTC.

The CDR3 reads CASTTDRASNQPQHF. The CDR3, as DNA: TGTGCCAGTACCACGGACAGGGCGAGCAATCAGCCCCAGCATTTT. J is TRBJ1-5 and V is TRBV19; 8 positions agree with TRBD1. CDR1 and CDR2 (germline): LNHDA, SQIVND (reference sequence). Trimming cost V 7 bases and J 1 base; bases outside gene matches: 6. The CDR3 loop spans 15 amino acids. Full variable domain (missing parts from reference TRBV19 and TRBJ1-5): DGGITQSPKYLFRKEGQNVTLSCEQNLNHDAMYWYRQDPGQGLRLIYYSQIVNDFQKGDIAEGYSVSREKKESFPLTVTSAQKNPTAFYLCASTTDRASNQPQHFGDGTRLSIL.

The rearrangement links TRBV10-1 to TRBJ2-3; D is tentatively TRBD1 or TRBD2 (7 bases each). Germline loops: CDR1 WNHNN, CDR2 SYGVQD (reference sequence). With 3 bases removed from V and 2 bases from J, the gap between germline ends came to 15 bases. This CDR3 is 16 amino acids long. CDR3 bases: TGCGCCAGCAGTGATATGGGAGGGACAGACACAGATACGCAGTATTTT. Translated, it gives CASSDMGGTDTDTQYF.

V is TRBV29-1 and J is TRBJ2-3; D is possibly TRBD1 or TRBD2 (5 bases each). This CDR3 has 14 amino acids. V lost 7 bases and J lost 2, with 16 bases in between. CDR1 is SQVTM, CDR2 ANQGSEA, per germline. Written as DNA, the CDR3 is TGCAGCGCCTCCGGGACGCCGTTCACAGATACGCAGTATTTT. As protein: CSASGTPFTDTQYF.

The chain carries TRBV4-1 and TRBJ2-7; the D is unclear. This CDR3 is built from 14 residues. Germline V gives CDR1 MGHRA, CDR2 YSYEKL. Trimming stripped 3 bases from V and 2 bases from J, with 11 bases between. The CDR3 sequence is CASSQRTDPYEQYF. In nucleotides, the CDR3 is TGCGCCAGCAGCCAGAGGACCGACCCCTACGAGCAGTACTTC.

The V gene is TRBV7-2, the J gene TRBJ2-5, with D tentatively TRBD2 (5 bases). The CDR3 contains 14 residues. The germline gives CDR1 SGHTA, CDR2 FQGNSA. The V end was cut by 5 bases, the J end by 4 bases, with 14 bases between. This CDR3 reads CASSPDGIRETQYF. The CDR3 DNA sequence: TGTGCCAGCAGCCCCGACGGGATAAGAGAGACCCAGTACTTC.

This clone was counted once. This sequence joins TRBV7-8 and TRBJ2-7; D is undetermined. With 4 bases removed from V and 4 bases from J, the gap between germline ends came to 5 bases. This CDR3 is 11 amino acids long. Germline V gene data show CDR1 as SGHVS and CDR2 as FQNEAQ. The CDR3 nucleotides read TGTGCCAGCAGCTCAGAATACGAGCAGTACTTC. It codes for CASSSEYEQYF.

In regard to this clone: The sample has other DNA sequences that encode this CDR3 too. The chain couples TRBV5-1 to TRBJ1-1; 9 bases map to TRBD1. Germline assignment: CDR1 SGHRS and CDR2 YFSETQ. The V and J ends lost 0 bases and 6 bases, in that order; junction bases with no gene match: 6. The CDR3 length is 15 residues. The CDR3 DNA reads TGCGCCAGCAGCTTGGAGGGACAGGGTGTCGCTGAAGCTTTCTTT. Residues: CASSLEGQGVAEAFF.

J is TRBJ2-1 and V is TRBV7-9; 8 nucleotides match TRBD1. This CDR3 comprises 18 residues. Germline lookup yields CDR1 SEHNR and CDR2 FQNEAQ (reference sequence). J lost 4 bases, V lost 6 bases, and 17 bases had no gene match. Here the CDR3 DNA reads TGTGCCAGCAGTCCAAGTCCGACCCAGGGGGCTGGGTACAATGAGCAGTTCTTC. It encodes CASSPSPTQGAGYNEQFF.

The CDR3 region has the DNA TGCGCCAGCAGCCAAGATGAGGGGGGGGCGCAAGGAGTTAGCTATGGCTACACCTTC. Its translation is CASSQDEGGAQGVSYGYTF. The J gene is TRBJ1-2, the V gene TRBV4-1; D might be TRBD1 (6 bases). The germline V gene has CDR1 MGHRA and CDR2 YSYEKL. This CDR3 has 19 amino acids. Trimming took off 0 bases at V and 4 bases at J, with 24 bases between the two ends.

This rearrangement joins TRBV5-1 to TRBJ1-2, with 7 nucleotides matching TRBD1. This CDR3 is 15 amino acids long. The V segment lost 0 bases and the J segment 6 bases; nucleotides outside the gene matches: 8. From germline, CDR1 is SGHRS and CDR2 YFSETQ. The CDR3 here is CASSLAHLGGDGYTF. For the CDR3, the DNA is TGCGCCAGCAGCTTGGCCCACTTAGGGGGCGATGGCTACACCTTC.

This clone appeared once. This rearrangement joins TRBV6-4 to TRBJ1-2; D call uncertain. The V gene lost 6 bases and the J gene lost 0 bases, with 11 bases spanning the gap. This CDR3 has 14 amino acids. From germline, CDR1 is MRHNA and CDR2 SNTAGT. The CDR3: CASSPAGSNYGYTF. CDR3 bases: TGTGCCAGCAGCCCGGCAGGATCTAACTATGGCTACACCTTC.

The CDR3 nucleotides are TGTGCCAGCAGGACCTGGACAGGGGGCGCCTGGGAGCAGTACTTC. Its protein is CASRTWTGGAWEQYF. The V gene is TRBV27, the J gene TRBJ2-7; 11 bases are a match to TRBD1. Germline values: CDR1 MNHEY, CDR2 SMNVEV (reference sequence). With V trimmed by 6 bases and J by 7 bases, 11 bases remained unmatched. This CDR3 is 15 amino acids long.

This clone was observed a handful of times. The gene calls are TRBV11-2 and TRBJ2-7, with 9 positions matching TRBD2. The germline CDR1 and CDR2 sequences are SGHAT and FQNNGV. Trimming cost V 3 bases and J 6 bases; bases outside gene matches: 12. The CDR3 is 16 residues long. CDR3 amino acids: CASSFVRGAGGREQYF. The DNA of the CDR3 is TGTGCCAGCAGCTTTGTCCGGGGTGCGGGAGGGCGCGAGCAGTACTTC.

V and J are TRBV4-1 and TRBJ1-1; 8 bases fit TRBD1. The ends lost 2 bases at V and 2 bases at J; junction bases unmatched: 7. The CDR3 loop spans 16 amino acids. Germline V gene lookup returns CDR1 MGHRA and CDR2 YSYEKL. CDR3: CASSQPRQGQNTEAFF. For the CDR3, the DNA is TGCGCCAGCAGCCAACCCCGACAGGGGCAAAACACTGAAGCTTTCTTT.

This clone was seen once. V and J are TRBV2 and TRBJ2-3; tentative D call: TRBD1 (5 bases). This CDR3 is built from 13 residues. V gave up 6 bases and J gave up 4 bases, with 11 bases separating them. In germline, CDR1 is SNHLY, CDR2 FYNNEI. CDR3 in DNA: TGTGCCAGCAGAGGGGTTAATGCAGATACGCAGTATTTT. Translated: CASRGVNADTQYF.

CDR3 coding DNA: TGCGCCAGCAGCTTGGAAGCACCGAGCTCCTACAATGAGCAGTTCTTC. Translating it yields CASSLEAPSSYNEQFF. J is TRBJ2-1 and V is TRBV5-1, with D unclear. The germline gives CDR1 SGHRS, CDR2 YFSETQ. This CDR3 region has 16 residues. Trimming pared 0 bases from V and 0 bases from J, leaving 10 bases between.

The genes are TRBV27 and TRBJ1-2; D not resolved. Per germline, CDR1 MNHEY and CDR2 SMNVEV (reference sequence). Trimming shortened V by 3 bases and J by 8 bases, and 10 bases separated the two germline ends. There are 12 residues in the CDR3. CDR3 region: CASSFKGWGYTF. Written as DNA, the CDR3 is TGTGCCAGCAGTTTTAAGGGATGGGGCTACACCTTC.

The chain joins TRBV23-1 to TRBJ2-5, with TRBD1 as a possible D gene (5 bases). TRBV23-1 is placed among ORFs of uncertain function. V lost 9 bases to trimming and J lost 2 bases, with 19 bases between them. The CDR3 is 15 amino acids. CDR3 nucleotide sequence: TGCGCCAGTTGGTGTGTGATCAGGGATCAAGAGACCCAGTACTTC. This gives the protein CASWCVIRDQETQYF.

This chain uses TRBV5-1 with TRBJ1-2, with no clear D. The ends were cut back, 4 bases at V and 3 bases at J, with 10 bases in the middle. Germline V gene data show CDR1 as SGHRS and CDR2 as YFSETQ. CDR3 length: 13 residues. The CDR3 DNA follows: TGCGCCAGCAGCCAGTTTCAGGACTATGGCTACACCTTC. Its protein is CASSQFQDYGYTF.

This clone appeared a single time. The chain combines TRBV6-1 with TRBJ1-6; D not certain. Per the germline V gene, CDR1 is MNHNS and CDR2 is SASEGT. The CDR3 contains 13 residues. Trimming cost V 3 bases and J 7 bases, with 7 bases left between them. This CDR3 is CASSDRLNSPLHF. CDR3 DNA sequence: TGTGCCAGCAGTGATCGTCTCAATTCACCCCTCCACTTT.

The chain carries TRBV2 and TRBJ2-7; D possibly corresponds to TRBD1 (5 bases). Germline assignment: CDR1 SNHLY and CDR2 FYNNEI. This CDR3 is 12 amino acids long. Trimming took 7 bases from V and 5 from J, leaving 12 bases between them. As DNA, the CDR3 is TGTGCCAGCACCCTACAGGAAGACGAGCAGTACTTC. Amino acids: CASTLQEDEQYF.

The count of this clone is one. CDR3 loop: CASSLSWDRGNYGYTF. The CDR3, as DNA: TGTGCCAGCAGTTTATCGTGGGACAGGGGAAACTATGGCTACACCTTC. The chain joins TRBV27 to TRBJ1-2; TRBD1 agrees at 10 bases. CDR1 is MNHEY, CDR2 SMNVEV, per germline (reference sequence). The CDR3 length is 16 residues. With V trimmed by 0 bases and J by 2 bases, 3 bases remained unmatched.

This sequence joins TRBV9 and TRBJ1-5, with TRBD1 as a possible D gene (6 bases). The CDR3 extends over 15 amino acids. Germline assignment: CDR1 SGDLS and CDR2 YYNGEE. V was pared by 1 base and J by 3 bases, with 11 bases between. The CDR3 sequence: CASSVTGNFNQPQHF. In DNA, the CDR3 is TGTGCCAGCAGCGTAACAGGGAACTTCAATCAGCCCCAGCATTTT.

This chain connects TRBV7-2 to TRBJ2-7; a weak D match, TRBD2 (5 bases). The CDR3 extends over 16 amino acids. V was trimmed by 5 bases and J by 2 bases, leaving 19 bases between them. CDR1 is SGHTA, CDR2 FQGNSA, per germline. CDR3 in DNA: TGTGCCAGCAGCCCGGTAGCGTCACTCGTCACCTACGAGCAGTACTTC. It translates to CASSPVASLVTYEQYF.